This record concerns one T cell receptor (beta chain) sequence. The sample is drawn from a study of blood T cell repertoires in COVID-19. Study-level background: Specimens from acute and convalescent COVID-19 originated in the United States, Italy and Spain. PBMCs, B-cell-depleted T cells, or T cells provided the cDNA or gDNA that made up the material.

Per the study methods: Using reference gene primer amplification, nucleated cell counts were estimated. The protocol was immunoSEQ multiplex PCR, while the TCRdb copy is restricted to in-frame clones and leaves out a portion. V, J and clone size are those of that table, while D and trimming were read from the DNA. The data show around 41,000 clones, with 83% seen just once and 44% held by the top ten. The germline V gene encodes CDR1 SQVTM and CDR2 ANQGSEA. The trim removed 7 bases at V and 1 base at J, leaving 20 bases unmatched. The CDR3 loop spans 20 amino acids. The sequenced sample consisted of peripheral blood. The sequence derives from an elderly woman with active or convalescent COVID-19. The chain uses TRBV29-1 and TRBJ2-1, with 12 bases that match TRBD2. The CDR3: CSGGASGRALYLISYNEQFF. CDR3 in DNA: TGCAGCGGGGGGGCTAGCGGGAGGGCCCTCTACCTTATATCCTACAATGAGCAGTTCTTC.